The 18 T cell receptor beta chains below were found in one sample sequenced in a study of blood T cell repertoires in COVID-19. Sequencing was performed with immunoSEQ multiplex PCR; in TCRdb, only in-frame clones are kept and a portion is missing. The sample includes about 480,000 clones, over 75% seen only once; the top ten take roughly 1.9%. Sequencing was performed on PBMCs or T cells enriched from blood (not recorded which). The receptors were gathered from a woman aged 40 to 50 who had recovered from COVID-19.

The rearrangement links TRBV9 to TRBJ2-3; D unresolved. This CDR3 has 15 amino acids. V was shortened by 0 bases and J by 2 bases, with 10 bases between the two germline ends. Germline assignment: CDR1 SGDLS and CDR2 YYNGEE. As DNA, the CDR3 is TGTGCCAGCAGCGTAGGGGCAGCTTACACAGATACGCAGTATTTT. Amino acid sequence: CASSVGAAYTDTQYF.

The chain is built from TRBV6-5 and TRBJ2-1; unclear D gene. The CDR3 extends over 15 amino acids. In germline, CDR1 is MNHEY, CDR2 SVGAGI. V was clipped by 2 bases and J by 6 bases, with 14 bases between them. The CDR3 spells CASSYGQTQFNEQFF. The CDR3 DNA reads TGTGCCAGCAGTTACGGGCAGACCCAATTCAATGAGCAGTTCTTC.

For this clone: One end of the junction does not line up with germline, which may come from a read error. V gene TRBV7-6 combines with J gene TRBJ2-1, with TRBD2 matching over 14 bases. CDR1 is SGHVS and CDR2 is FNYEAQ in the germline V gene. CDR3 length equals 17 residues. The CDR3 DNA follows: TGTGCCAGCAGTTTAGGACTAGCGGGAGGCTCCTACAATGAGCAGTTCTTC. Its translation is CASSLGLAGGSYNEQFF.

V is TRBV19 and J is TRBJ1-4, with TRBD1 identical over 9 bases. The CDR3 extends over 19 amino acids. The V and J ends lost 4 bases and 0 bases, in that order; junction bases with no gene match: 12. The V gene's germline CDR1 is LNHDA and CDR2 SQIVND (reference sequence). The CDR3 spells CASSRPPGQGSATNEKLFF. The CDR3 bases are TGTGCCAGTAGTAGACCCCCGGGACAGGGATCAGCAACTAATGAAAAACTGTTTTTT. The whole variable domain, filled in from reference TRBV19 and TRBJ1-4, reads DGGITQSPKYLFRKEGQNVTLSCEQNLNHDAMYWYRQDPGQGLRLIYYSQIVNDFQKGDIAEGYSVSREKKESFPLTVTSAQKNPTAFYLCASSRPPGQGSATNEKLFFGSGTQLSVL.

The V call is TRBV27, the J call TRBJ1-5; D is unclear. CDR1 is MNHEY, CDR2 SMNVEV, per germline (reference sequence). The length of the CDR3 is 13 residues. With 1 base removed from V and 7 bases from J, the gap between germline ends came to 8 bases. CDR3 bases: TGTGCCAGCAGTTTATACCCGCGGCAGCCCCAGCATTTT. It is translated as CASSLYPRQPQHF.

The rearrangement links TRBV7-2 to TRBJ2-7, with 7 bases matching TRBD1. V lost 0 bases, J lost 2 bases, and 4 bases stayed unmatched. Germline V lookup: CDR1 SGHTA, CDR2 FQGNSA. This CDR3 is 15 amino acids long. CDR3 coding DNA: TGTGCCAGCAGCTTAGCGAACAGGGGTCCCTACGAGCAGTACTTC. Protein: CASSLANRGPYEQYF.

This rearrangement joins TRBV6-5 to TRBJ1-2, with D perhaps matching TRBD1 (5 bases). Per germline, CDR1 MNHEY and CDR2 SVGAGI. V was pared by 6 bases and J by 8 bases, with 13 bases between. The CDR3 consists of 12 residues. In DNA, the CDR3 is TGTGCCAGCAGCGCTCAGGGATTCGGCTACACCTTC. It translates to CASSAQGFGYTF.

The V and J genes are TRBV7-9 and TRBJ1-1; D gene uncertain. The CDR3 sequence is 15 residues long. Germline loops: CDR1 SEHNR, CDR2 FQNEAQ (reference sequence). The V and J ends lost 4 bases and 1 base respectively, with 13 bases between them. The DNA for the CDR3 is TGTGCCAGCAGCTGGTCCGGGGAGGCGAACACTGAAGCTTTCTTT. Encoded protein: CASSWSGEANTEAFF.

V gene TRBV7-9 combines with J gene TRBJ1-1; D unclear. Germline CDR1 reads SEHNR; CDR2 reads FQNEAQ (reference sequence). The CDR3 totals 14 residues. Trimming stripped 5 bases from V and 5 bases from J, with 15 bases between. The CDR3 spells CASSAPTRWTEAFF. The CDR3 DNA sequence: TGTGCCAGCAGCGCACCTACTCGGTGGACTGAAGCTTTCTTT.

The chain recombines TRBV30 with TRBJ1-6; D is ambiguous. The length of the CDR3 is 14 residues. V dropped 0 bases and J dropped 6 bases, with 9 bases sitting between them. Germline V gene data show CDR1 as GTSNPN and CDR2 as SVGIG (reference sequence). CDR3 region: CAWSVLSGNSPLHF. The CDR3 DNA sequence: TGTGCCTGGAGTGTACTGTCGGGTAATTCACCCCTCCACTTT.

The chain is built from TRBV5-1 and TRBJ1-1; 7 bases agree with TRBD1. Germline V gives CDR1 SGHRS, CDR2 YFSETQ. The J segment lost 0 bases and the V segment lost 1 base, leaving 12 bases of the junction unmatched. The CDR3 sequence is 18 residues long. As DNA, the CDR3 is TGCGCCAGCAGCTTGAAGGGGGCGACTTACCCCATGAACACTGAAGCTTTCTTT. Amino acids: CASSLKGATYPMNTEAFF.

CDR3 sequence reads: CASSDGLAGNTQYF. In DNA form, the CDR3 reads TGTGCCAGCAGTGACGGACTAGCGGGAAATACGCAGTATTTT. The chain uses TRBV6-4 and TRBJ2-3, with TRBD2 matching over 12 bases. Looked up from germline, CDR1 is MRHNA and CDR2 is SNTAGT. The CDR3 has 14 residues. V lost 2 bases to trimming and J lost 7 bases; unmatched junction nucleotides: 1.

J is TRBJ2-7 and V is TRBV3-1 (or the pseudogene TRBV3-2); 7 positions match TRBD2. V was pared by 0 bases and J by 0 bases, with 11 bases of the junction left unmatched. CDR3 length: 18 amino acids. Germline V CDR1 and CDR2: LGHDT, YNNKEL (reference sequence). Here the CDR3 DNA reads TGTGCCAGCAGCCAAGATGTGGGACGGGAGGACAACTCCTACGAGCAGTACTTC. It specifies CASSQDVGREDNSYEQYF.

This clone showed up just once. The CDR3 DNA follows: TGCGCCAGCAGCTTGGGCGGGAGGGCAAATGAGCAGTTCTTC. Protein: CASSLGGRANEQFF. The chain has TRBV5-1 and TRBJ2-1; 9 nucleotides match TRBD2. The V and J ends lost 0 bases and 7 bases, in that order; junction bases with no gene match: 2. This CDR3 spans 14 amino acids. Germline CDR1 and CDR2: SGHRS and YFSETQ.

This chain joins TRBV10-2 and TRBJ2-2; D perhaps matches TRBD1 (6 bases). CDR1 is WSHSY and CDR2 is SAAADI in the germline V gene. V was pared by 7 bases and J by 4 bases, with 16 bases between. The CDR3 totals 15 residues. This CDR3 reads CASKLQGKGTGELFF. CDR3 nucleotide sequence: TGCGCCAGCAAATTGCAGGGGAAGGGCACCGGGGAGCTGTTTTTT.

This clone has just one count. The chain carries TRBV3-1 (or the pseudogene TRBV3-2) and TRBJ2-7, with D perhaps TRBD2 (5 bases). Per the germline V gene, CDR1 is LGHDT and CDR2 is YNNKEL (reference sequence). This CDR3 comprises 16 residues. V gave up 4 bases and J gave up 6 bases, with 22 bases separating them. DNA for the CDR3: TGTGCCAGCAGCCTCCCTTCGGGGAGTCCGGTCTCCGAGCAGTACTTC. This codes for CASSLPSGSPVSEQYF.

In this sample, this clone turned up a few times. The V call is TRBV27, the J call TRBJ1-6, with 8 bases that match TRBD1. With V trimmed by 6 bases and J by 9 bases, 7 bases remained unmatched. Germline V gene sequence: CDR1 MNHEY, CDR2 SMNVEV (reference sequence). The CDR3 has 14 amino acids. The CDR3 reads CASRLGTGGSPLHF. DNA of the CDR3: TGTGCCAGCAGGCTCGGGACAGGAGGTTCACCCCTCCACTTT.

The chain carries TRBV6-5 and TRBJ1-2; no definite D call. Germline V gene sequence: CDR1 MNHEY, CDR2 SVGAGI. Trimming took off 0 bases at V and 4 bases at J, with 12 bases between the two ends. This CDR3 is built from 15 residues. The CDR3 DNA reads as TGTGCCAGCAGTTACTCCGGTCTGGGGAGCTATGGCTACACCTTC. It is translated as CASSYSGLGSYGYTF.